This T cell receptor (beta chain) came from a study of shared clonotypes between healthy human individuals. This CDR3 contains 10 residues. Germline V gene sequence: CDR1 SNHLY, CDR2 FYNNEI. Trimming cost V 4 bases and J 8 bases, with 5 bases left between them. Genomic DNA from each subset was divided evenly over several immunoSEQ plates. Sequencing was performed with immunoSEQ multiplex PCR; in TCRdb, only in-frame clones are kept and a portion is missing. The sample holds about 1.5 million clones; over 95% are singletons and the top ten take 1% to 1.5%. This chain connects TRBV2 to TRBJ1-2, with D hard to call. Sequencing used naive CD4+ T cells sorted from blood. Subset reported: CD45RA+ positively selected. The TCR comes from a man aged 30 to 39 in good health. This chain's CDR3 is CASSGGGYTF. The DNA of the CDR3 is TGTGCCAGCAGTGGGGGAGGCTACACCTTC. Variable domain in full (rest from reference TRBV2 and TRBJ1-2): EPEVTQTPSHQVTQMGQEVILRCVPISNHLYFYWYRQILGQKVEFLVSFYNNEISEKSEIFDDQFSVERPDGSNFTLKIRSTKLEDSAMYFCASSGGGYTFGSGTRLTVV.